This T cell receptor beta chain was sequenced for a study of early T cells in non-severe SARS-CoV-2 infection. Researchers tagged individual cDNA molecules with unique molecular identifiers. MiXCR, applied by TCRdb to the 5' RACE reads, yields one record per CDR3 protein. The table includes 70,000 to 75,000 distinct CDR3 sequences, 12% detected once. Sequenced material: whole blood. This clonotype was obtained from an adult who was a healthcare worker with PCR-confirmed SARS-CoV-2 infection or an uninfected control (not recorded which).

The CDR3 DNA is TGTGCCAGCTCAGGGGGAGTTGGACGCAATGAGCAGTTCTTC. It translates to CASSGGVGRNEQFF. The chain couples TRBV7-3 to TRBJ2-1, with 7 bases identical to TRBD1. The germline V gene has CDR1 SGHTA and CDR2 FQGTGA. The V segment lost 8 bases and the J segment 6 bases; nucleotides outside the gene matches: 10. The CDR3 loop spans 14 amino acids.